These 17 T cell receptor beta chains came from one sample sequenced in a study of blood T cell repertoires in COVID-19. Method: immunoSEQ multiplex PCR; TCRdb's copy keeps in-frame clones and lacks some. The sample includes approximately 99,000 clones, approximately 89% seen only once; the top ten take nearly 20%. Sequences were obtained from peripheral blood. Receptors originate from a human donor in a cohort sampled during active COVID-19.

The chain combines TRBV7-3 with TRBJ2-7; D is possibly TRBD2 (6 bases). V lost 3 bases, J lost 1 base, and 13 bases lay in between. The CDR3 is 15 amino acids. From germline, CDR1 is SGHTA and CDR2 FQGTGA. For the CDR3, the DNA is TGTGCCAGCAGCTTTGACGGGAGTGGTTCCTACGAGCAGTACTTC. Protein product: CASSFDGSGSYEQYF.

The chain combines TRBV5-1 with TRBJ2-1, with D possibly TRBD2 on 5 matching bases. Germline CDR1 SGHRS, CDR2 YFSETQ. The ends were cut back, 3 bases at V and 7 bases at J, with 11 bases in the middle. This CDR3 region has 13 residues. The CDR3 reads CASSSLLENEQFF. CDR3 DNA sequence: TGCGCCAGCAGCTCGTTACTAGAAAATGAGCAGTTCTTC.

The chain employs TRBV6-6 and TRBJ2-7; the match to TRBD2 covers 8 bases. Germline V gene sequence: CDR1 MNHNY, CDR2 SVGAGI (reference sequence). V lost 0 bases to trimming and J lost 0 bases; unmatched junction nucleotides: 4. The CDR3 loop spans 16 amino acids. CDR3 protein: CASSYSLAATSYEQYF. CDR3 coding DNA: TGTGCCAGCAGTTACTCACTAGCGGCTACCTCCTACGAGCAGTACTTC.

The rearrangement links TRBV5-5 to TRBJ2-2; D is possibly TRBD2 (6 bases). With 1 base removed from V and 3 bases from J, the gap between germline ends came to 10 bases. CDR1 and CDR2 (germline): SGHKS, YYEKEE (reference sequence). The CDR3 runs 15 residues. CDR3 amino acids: CASSLREYDTGELFF. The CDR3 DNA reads TGTGCCAGCAGCTTGCGGGAGTACGACACCGGGGAGCTGTTTTTT.

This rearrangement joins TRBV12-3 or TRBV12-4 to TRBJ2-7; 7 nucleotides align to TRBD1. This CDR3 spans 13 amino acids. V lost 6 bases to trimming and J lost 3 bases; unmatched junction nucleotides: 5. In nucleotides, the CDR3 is TGTGCCAGCAGCAACCGACAGGGCTACGAGCAGTACTTC. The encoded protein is CASSNRQGYEQYF.

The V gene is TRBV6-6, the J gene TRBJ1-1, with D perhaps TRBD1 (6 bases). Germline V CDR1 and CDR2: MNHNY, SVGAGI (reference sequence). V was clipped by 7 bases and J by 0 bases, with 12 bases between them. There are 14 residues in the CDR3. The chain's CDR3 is CASTPDSLNTEAFF. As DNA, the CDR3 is TGTGCCAGCACCCCGGACAGCCTGAACACTGAAGCTTTCTTT.

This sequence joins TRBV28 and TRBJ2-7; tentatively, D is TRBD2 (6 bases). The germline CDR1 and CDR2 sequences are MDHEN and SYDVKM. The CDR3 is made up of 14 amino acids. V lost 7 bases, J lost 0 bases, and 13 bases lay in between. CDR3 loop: CASITGGSSYEQYF. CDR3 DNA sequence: TGTGCCAGCATTACTGGGGGGAGCTCCTACGAGCAGTACTTC.

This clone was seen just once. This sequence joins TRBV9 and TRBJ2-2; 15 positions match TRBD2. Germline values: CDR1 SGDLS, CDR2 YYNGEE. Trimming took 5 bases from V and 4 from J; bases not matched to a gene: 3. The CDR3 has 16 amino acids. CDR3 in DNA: TGTGCCAGCAGACCGGGACTAGCGGGAGGCACCGGGGAGCTGTTTTTT. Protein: CASRPGLAGGTGELFF.

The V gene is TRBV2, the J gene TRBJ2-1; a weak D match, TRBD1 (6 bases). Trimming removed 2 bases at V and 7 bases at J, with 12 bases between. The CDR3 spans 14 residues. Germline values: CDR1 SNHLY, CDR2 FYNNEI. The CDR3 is CASSENRVGNEQFF. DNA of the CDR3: TGTGCCAGCAGTGAAAACAGGGTCGGTAATGAGCAGTTCTTC. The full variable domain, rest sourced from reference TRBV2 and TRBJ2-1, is EPEVTQTPSHQVTQMGQEVILRCVPISNHLYFYWYRQILGQKVEFLVSFYNNEISEKSEIFDDQFSVERPDGSNFTLKIRSTKLEDSAMYFCASSENRVGNEQFFGPGTRLTVL.

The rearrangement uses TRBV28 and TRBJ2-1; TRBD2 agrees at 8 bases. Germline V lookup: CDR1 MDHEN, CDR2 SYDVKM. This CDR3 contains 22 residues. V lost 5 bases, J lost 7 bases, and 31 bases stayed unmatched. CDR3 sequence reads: CASSLPAPGRLPSGLIGNEQFF. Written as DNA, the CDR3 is TGTGCCAGCAGTCTCCCGGCTCCCGGACGGCTGCCTAGCGGGTTAATAGGGAATGAGCAGTTCTTC.

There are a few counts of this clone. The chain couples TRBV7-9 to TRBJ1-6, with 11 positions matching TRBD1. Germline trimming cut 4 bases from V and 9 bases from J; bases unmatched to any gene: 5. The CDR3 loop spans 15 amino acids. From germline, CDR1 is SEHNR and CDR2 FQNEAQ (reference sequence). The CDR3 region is CASSSWTGGGSPLHF. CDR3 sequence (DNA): TGTGCCAGCAGCTCCTGGACAGGGGGCGGTTCACCCCTCCACTTT.

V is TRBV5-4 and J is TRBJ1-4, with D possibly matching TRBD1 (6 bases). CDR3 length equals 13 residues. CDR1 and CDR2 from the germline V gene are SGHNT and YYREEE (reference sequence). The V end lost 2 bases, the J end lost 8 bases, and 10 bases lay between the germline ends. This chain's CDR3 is CASSFGTQEKLFF. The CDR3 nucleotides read TGTGCCAGCAGCTTCGGGACACAAGAAAAACTGTTTTTT. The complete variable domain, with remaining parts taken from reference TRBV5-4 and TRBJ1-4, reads ETGVTQSPTHLIKTRGQQVTLRCSSQSGHNTVSWYQQALGQGPQFIFQYYREEENGRGNFPPRFSGLQFPNYSSELNVNALELDDSALYLCASSFGTQEKLFFGSGTQLSVL.

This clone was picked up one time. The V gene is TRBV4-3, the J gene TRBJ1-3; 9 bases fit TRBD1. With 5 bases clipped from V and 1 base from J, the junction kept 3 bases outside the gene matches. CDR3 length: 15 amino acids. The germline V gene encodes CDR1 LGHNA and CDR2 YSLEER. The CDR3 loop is CASSGQGISGNTIYF. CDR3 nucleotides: TGCGCCAGCAGCGGACAGGGGATTTCTGGAAACACCATATATTTT.

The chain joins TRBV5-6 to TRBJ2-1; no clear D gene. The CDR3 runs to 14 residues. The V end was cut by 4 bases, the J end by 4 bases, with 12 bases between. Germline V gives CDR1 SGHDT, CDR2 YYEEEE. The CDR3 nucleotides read TGTGCCAGCAGCCGCCCGGTCTTATACAATGAGCAGTTCTTC. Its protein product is CASSRPVLYNEQFF.

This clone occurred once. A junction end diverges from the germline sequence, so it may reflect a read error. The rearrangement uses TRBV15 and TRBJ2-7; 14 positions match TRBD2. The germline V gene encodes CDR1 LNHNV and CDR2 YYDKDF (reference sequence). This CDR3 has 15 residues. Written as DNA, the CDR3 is TGTGCCACCAGCCCCTGGGACCGGGGACTAGCGGGAGTCGACTTC. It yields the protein CATSPWDRGLAGVDF.

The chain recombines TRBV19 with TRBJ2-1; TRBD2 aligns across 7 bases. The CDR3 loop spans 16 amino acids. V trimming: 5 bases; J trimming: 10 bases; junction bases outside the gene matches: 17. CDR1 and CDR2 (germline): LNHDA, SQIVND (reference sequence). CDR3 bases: TGTGCCAGTAGTGGAGGTAGCGTGGGAGGGCCACGAGAGCAGTTCTTC. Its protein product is CASSGGSVGGPREQFF.

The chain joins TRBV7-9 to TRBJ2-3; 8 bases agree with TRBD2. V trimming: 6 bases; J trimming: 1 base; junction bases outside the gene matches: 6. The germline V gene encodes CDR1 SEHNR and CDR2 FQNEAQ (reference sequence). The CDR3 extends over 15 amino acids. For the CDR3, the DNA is TGTGCCAGCAGACCTACTAGCGGCCGCACAGATACGCAGTATTTT. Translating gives CASRPTSGRTDTQYF.